A selection of T cell receptor beta chains follows, all from one sample in a study of shared clonotypes between healthy human individuals. This table comes from immunoSEQ multiplex PCR, and its TCRdb copy is limited to in-frame clones, with some not included. The table includes over 950,000 clones, approximately 77% detected once. The sample consisted of memory CD4+ T cells from PBMCs. These receptors were obtained from a man aged 18 to 35 in good health. Some clones in this sample may be carry-over from other donors' samples. The CDR3 runs from the conserved cysteine through the conserved F or W. Fields, in order: CDR3 DNA, CDR3 protein, V gene, J gene, D gene, clone size. D genes are given only for firm matches. Size tells how often a clone was seen (once, few, many) or the class of an expanded clone, and some rows leave it out.

CDR3 DNA: TGTGCCAGCAGTCCCAGGGGGACCCTGAGCTCCTACGAGCAGTACTTC
CDR3 protein: CASSPRGTLSSYEQYF
V gene: TRBV28
J gene: TRBJ2-7
D gene: TRBD1
clone size: once

CDR3 DNA: TGTGCCAGCAGCTACGACAGGGGTAATTCACCCCTCCACTTT
CDR3 protein: CASSYDRGNSPLHF
V gene: TRBV5-4
J gene: TRBJ1-6
D gene: TRBD1
clone size: .

CDR3 DNA: TGCGCCAGCAGCTTGGTTGCAGGGGGTAATGAAAAACTGTTTTTT
CDR3 protein: CASSLVAGGNEKLFF
V gene: TRBV5-1
J gene: TRBJ1-4
D gene: TRBD1
clone size: once

CDR3 DNA: TGCGCCAGCAGCCAGGGGGCCAACACTGAAGCTTTCTTT
CDR3 protein: CASSQGANTEAFF
V gene: TRBV4-3
J gene: TRBJ1-1
D gene: .
clone size: few

CDR3 DNA: TGCGCCAGCAGCGGGGACTACACCAACACCGGGGAGCTGTTTTTT
CDR3 protein: CASSGDYTNTGELFF
V gene: TRBV5-1
J gene: TRBJ2-2
D gene: TRBD2
clone size: .

CDR3 DNA: TGTGCCAGCAACCCCCCCTACGCGGCAGCCACAGATACGCAGTATTTT
CDR3 protein: CASNPPYAAATDTQYF
V gene: TRBV28
J gene: TRBJ2-3
D gene: .
clone size: once

CDR3 DNA: TGTGCCAGCAATCGTGGACCGTCTAATGAAAAACTGTTTTTT
CDR3 protein: CASNRGPSNEKLFF
V gene: TRBV2
J gene: TRBJ1-4
D gene: .
clone size: .

CDR3 DNA: TGTGCCAGCAGCTTGCTTAGCGGGAGGAGCAATGAGCAGTTCTTC
CDR3 protein: CASSLLSGRSNEQFF
V gene: TRBV5-6
J gene: TRBJ2-1
D gene: TRBD2
clone size: .

CDR3 DNA: TGTGCCAGCAGCTTATTGGGTAGCGGACAAGAGACCCAGTACTTC
CDR3 protein: CASSLLGSGQETQYF
V gene: TRBV7-2
J gene: TRBJ2-5
D gene: .
clone size: .

CDR3 DNA: TGTGCCAGCTCACCGACAGGCGACTATGGCTACACCTTC
CDR3 protein: CASSPTGDYGYTF
V gene: TRBV18
J gene: TRBJ1-2
D gene: .
clone size: .

CDR3 DNA: TGTGCCAGCAGGACGACAGGGGCAGAGACCCAGTACTTC
CDR3 protein: CASRTTGAETQYF
V gene: TRBV6-6
J gene: TRBJ2-5
D gene: TRBD1
clone size: .

CDR3 DNA: TGTGCCAGTAGCCCCGGACAGGGATCCTATGGCTACACCTTC
CDR3 protein: CASSPGQGSYGYTF
V gene: TRBV19
J gene: TRBJ1-2
D gene: TRBD1
clone size: .

CDR3 DNA: TGTGCCAGCAGCCCTACGGTCAGCCGTAGGGTCGACTATGGCTACACCTTC
CDR3 protein: CASSPTVSRRVDYGYTF
V gene: TRBV5-4
J gene: TRBJ1-2
D gene: .
clone size: .

CDR3 DNA: TGTGCCAGCAGCCCTGGGGTGGCAGAAGAAGCTTTCTTT
CDR3 protein: CASSPGVAEEAFF
V gene: TRBV7-9
J gene: TRBJ1-1
D gene: .
clone size: .

CDR3 DNA: TGTGCCAGCAGCTTAGTGTTGTCTAGCGTGTACCAAGAGACCCAGTACTTC
CDR3 protein: CASSLVLSSVYQETQYF
V gene: TRBV7-9
J gene: TRBJ2-5
D gene: .
clone size: .

CDR3 DNA: TGTGCCAGCAGTTGGGCGGGAAAGAGGGCAGATACGCAGTATTTT
CDR3 protein: CASSWAGKRADTQYF
V gene: TRBV28
J gene: TRBJ2-3
D gene: .
clone size: few

CDR3 DNA: TGTGCCAGCACCCGGGGGGTTAGTGGCTACACCTTC
CDR3 protein: CASTRGVSGYTF
V gene: TRBV28
J gene: TRBJ1-2
D gene: .
clone size: .

CDR3 DNA: TGTGCCAGCAGCTTAGGGGATCTAGCGGACTACGAGCAGTACTTC
CDR3 protein: CASSLGDLADYEQYF
V gene: TRBV7-2
J gene: TRBJ2-7
D gene: TRBD2
clone size: .

CDR3 DNA: TGCAGCGTTGAGGATGGACAGCACATGAACACTGAAGCTTTCTTT
CDR3 protein: CSVEDGQHMNTEAFF
V gene: TRBV29-1
J gene: TRBJ1-1
D gene: .
clone size: .

CDR3 DNA: TGTGCCTGGAGTGCTACACTGGGGGGAGAGCAGTACTTC
CDR3 protein: CAWSATLGGEQYF
V gene: TRBV30
J gene: TRBJ2-7
D gene: .
clone size: few

CDR3 DNA: TGTGCCAGCAGTCTCATCACCGGGACAAGCACAGATACGCAGTATTTT
CDR3 protein: CASSLITGTSTDTQYF
V gene: TRBV27
J gene: TRBJ2-3
D gene: .
clone size: .

CDR3 DNA: TGCAGCGTTGTGCCTATAGATACGCAGTATTTT
CDR3 protein: CSVVPIDTQYF
V gene: TRBV29-1
J gene: TRBJ2-3
D gene: .
clone size: .

CDR3 DNA: TGTGCCAGCAGCCCGAGAGCGGGGCTTGGCCAAGAGACCCAGTACTTC
CDR3 protein: CASSPRAGLGQETQYF
V gene: TRBV6-6
J gene: TRBJ2-5
D gene: TRBD2
clone size: .

CDR3 DNA: TGTGCCAGCTCTCTTGGGAGGGGGATCACTGAAGCTTTCTTT
CDR3 protein: CASSLGRGITEAFF
V gene: TRBV18
J gene: TRBJ1-1
D gene: .
clone size: .

CDR3 DNA: TGTGCCAGCAGCCCTCGCGGGGGACAGGGGGACGAGCAGTACTTC
CDR3 protein: CASSPRGGQGDEQYF
V gene: TRBV7-4
J gene: TRBJ2-7
D gene: TRBD1
clone size: .

CDR3 DNA: TGTGCCAGCAGCCCAAGCCCCTTGAGACCTGAAGCTTTCTTT
CDR3 protein: CASSPSPLRPEAFF
V gene: TRBV9
J gene: TRBJ1-1
D gene: .
clone size: .

CDR3 DNA: TGTGCCAGCAGCGTAGAGGGGAGGGGTAACACTGAAGCTTTCTTT
CDR3 protein: CASSVEGRGNTEAFF
V gene: TRBV9
J gene: TRBJ1-1
D gene: .
clone size: .